This T cell receptor beta chain was observed in a study of CD8 T cells in Susac syndrome. Whole-study results and caveats: The study acknowledged a relatively small number of individuals in its TCR sequencing and HLA analysis.

The RNA, about 0.45 to 1 ug, was put through reverse transcription using random hexamers. TCRdb analysed the immunoSEQ multiplex PCR reads with MiXCR anew, one entry per CDR3 protein. The data show about 110,000 distinct CDR3 sequences, with roughly 95% seen just once and around 0.1% held by the top ten. The healthy controls were matched to patients by age and sex. Negative isolation was used for CD8+ and CD4+ T cells, and FACS enrichment was applied to TEMRA cells. The V and J ends lost 0 bases and 10 bases respectively, with 16 bases between them. The CDR3 is 16 residues long. Germline V lookup: CDR1 MNHEY, CDR2 SVGAGI. In the case of this clonotype: What it binds is unknown.

V is TRBV6-5 and J is TRBJ1-6; no clear D. The TCR originated in a human donor in good health. Sample: CD4+ T cells from PBMCs. The CDR3 region is CASSYSWTRKESPLHF. The CDR3 region has the DNA TGTGCCAGCAGTTACTCATGGACGAGGAAGGAATCACCCCTCCACTTT.